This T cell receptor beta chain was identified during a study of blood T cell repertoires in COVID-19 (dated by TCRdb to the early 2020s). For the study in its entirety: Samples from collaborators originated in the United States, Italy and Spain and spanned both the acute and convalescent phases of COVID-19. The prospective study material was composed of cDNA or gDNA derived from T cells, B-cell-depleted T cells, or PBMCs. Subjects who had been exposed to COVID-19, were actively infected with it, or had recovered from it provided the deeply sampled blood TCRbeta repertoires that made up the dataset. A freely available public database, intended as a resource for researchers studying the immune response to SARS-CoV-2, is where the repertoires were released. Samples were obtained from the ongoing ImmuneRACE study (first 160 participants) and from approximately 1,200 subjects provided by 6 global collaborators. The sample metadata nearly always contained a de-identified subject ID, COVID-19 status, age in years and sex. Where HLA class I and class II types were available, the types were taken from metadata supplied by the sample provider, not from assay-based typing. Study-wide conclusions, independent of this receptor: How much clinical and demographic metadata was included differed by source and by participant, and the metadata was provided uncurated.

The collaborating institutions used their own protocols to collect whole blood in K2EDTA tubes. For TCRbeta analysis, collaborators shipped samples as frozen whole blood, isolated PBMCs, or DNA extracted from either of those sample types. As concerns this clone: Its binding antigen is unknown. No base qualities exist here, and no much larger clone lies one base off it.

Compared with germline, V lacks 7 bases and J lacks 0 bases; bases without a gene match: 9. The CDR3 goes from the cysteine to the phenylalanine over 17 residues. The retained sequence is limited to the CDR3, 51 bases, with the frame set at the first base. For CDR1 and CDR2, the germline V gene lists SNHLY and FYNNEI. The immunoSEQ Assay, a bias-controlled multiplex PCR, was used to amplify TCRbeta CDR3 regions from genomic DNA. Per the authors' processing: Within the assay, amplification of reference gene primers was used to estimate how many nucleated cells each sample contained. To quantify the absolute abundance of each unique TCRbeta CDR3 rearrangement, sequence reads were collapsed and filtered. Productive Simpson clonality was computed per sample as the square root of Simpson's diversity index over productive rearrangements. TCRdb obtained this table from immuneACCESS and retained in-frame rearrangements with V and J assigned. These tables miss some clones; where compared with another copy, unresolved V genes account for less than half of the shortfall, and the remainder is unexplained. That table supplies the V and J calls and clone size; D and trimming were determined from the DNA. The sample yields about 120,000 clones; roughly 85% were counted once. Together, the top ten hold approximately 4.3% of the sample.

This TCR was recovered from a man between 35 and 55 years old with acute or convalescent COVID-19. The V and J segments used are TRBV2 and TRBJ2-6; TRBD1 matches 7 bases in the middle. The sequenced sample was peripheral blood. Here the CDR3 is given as CASTTGQQHSGANVLTF. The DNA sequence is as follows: TGTGCCAGCACCACGGGACAGCAACACTCTGGGGCCAACGTCCTGACTTTC.